The 29 T cell receptor beta chains reported below all come from one sample, sequenced in a study of blood T cell repertoires in COVID-19. This table comes from immunoSEQ multiplex PCR, and its TCRdb copy is limited to in-frame clones, with some not included. The table lists about 98,000 clones, 70% to 85% of them singletons. The sequencing sample was made of peripheral blood. The origin of the receptors is a man between 65 and 85 years old with active or convalescent COVID-19.

The gene calls are TRBV11-2 and TRBJ2-7; D might be TRBD2 (5 bases). V lost 1 base, J lost 4 bases, and 11 bases lay in between. The germline V gene encodes CDR1 SGHAT and CDR2 FQNNGV. The CDR3 covers 14 residues. CDR3 DNA: TGTGCCAGCAGCTTAGTGGGCAGGAGGTACGAGCAGTACTTC. The encoded protein is CASSLVGRRYEQYF.

J is TRBJ2-3 and V is TRBV12-3 or TRBV12-4; the D is unclear. The V end was cut by 3 bases, the J end by 7 bases, with 11 bases between. The CDR3 length is 13 residues. This CDR3 is CASSFPLQNTQYF. In nucleotides, the CDR3 is TGTGCCAGCAGTTTTCCTTTACAAAATACGCAGTATTTT.

This rearrangement joins TRBV12-5 to TRBJ2-1; TRBD2 matches at 8 bases. The CDR3 length is 15 residues. Germline CDR1 LGHNT, CDR2 FRNRAP. V lost 1 base to trimming and J lost 9 bases; unmatched junction nucleotides: 8. The CDR3: CASGLGHGGGTEQFF. The CDR3, as DNA: TGTGCTAGTGGTTTGGGGCACGGGGGGGGTACTGAGCAGTTCTTC.

The chain links TRBV2 to TRBJ2-3, with TRBD2 matching 10 bases. The CDR3 is made up of 18 amino acids. CDR1 is SNHLY and CDR2 is FYNNEI in the germline V gene. J gave up 1 base and V 4 bases, and 11 bases lay outside the gene matches. CDR3 protein: CASSGPRGLAGGTDTQYF. CDR3 bases: TGTGCCAGCAGTGGCCCAAGGGGGCTAGCGGGGGGCACAGATACGCAGTATTTT.

The table lists this clone with many counts. This rearrangement joins TRBV24-1 to TRBJ2-1; 11 nucleotides agree with TRBD2. This CDR3 region has 15 residues. J lost 6 bases, V lost 6 bases, and 6 bases had no gene match. Germline loops: CDR1 KGHDR, CDR2 SFDVKD. CDR3 DNA: TGTGCCACCAGTTCTACTAGCGGGGGCATCAATGAGCAGTTCTTC. Translation gives CATSSTSGGINEQFF.

CDR3 loop: CASSLLGGGTGNTIYF. The CDR3 nucleotides are TGTGCCAGCAGCCTCCTCGGGGGGGGTACTGGAAACACCATATATTTT. The chain combines TRBV9 with TRBJ1-3; perhaps TRBD1 as D (5 bases). CDR1 is SGDLS, CDR2 YYNGEE, per germline. The ends were cut back, 4 bases at V and 2 bases at J, with 16 bases in the middle. The length of the CDR3 is 16 residues.

V gene TRBV16 combines with J gene TRBJ1-6; 11 positions agree with TRBD1. The CDR3 sequence is 14 residues long. The J segment lost 8 bases and the V segment lost 4 bases, leaving 1 base of the junction unmatched. Germline V lookup: CDR1 KGHSY, CDR2 FQNENV. The CDR3 sequence is CASSRTGGYSPLHF. The CDR3 DNA reads as TGTGCCAGCAGCCGGACAGGGGGCTATTCACCCCTCCACTTT.

The CDR3 protein is CASSQELEEGQPQHF. The CDR3, as DNA: TGTGCCAGCAGCCAAGAATTGGAAGAGGGTCAGCCCCAGCATTTT. The rearrangement links TRBV4-2 to TRBJ1-5; D is uncertain. From germline, CDR1 is LGHNA and CDR2 YNFKEQ. Deletions cut 0 bases from V and 6 bases from J, with 12 bases between. CDR3 length equals 15 residues.

The chain uses TRBV3-1 (or the pseudogene TRBV3-2) and TRBJ1-2, with D hard to call. The CDR3 sequence is 14 residues long. The V gene lost 0 bases and the J gene lost 4 bases, with 9 bases spanning the gap. Germline V gene data show CDR1 as LGHDT and CDR2 as YNNKEL (reference sequence). CDR3 in amino acids: CASSQDFRSYGYTF. CDR3 in DNA: TGTGCCAGCAGCCAAGATTTCCGGAGCTATGGCTACACCTTC.

V is TRBV6-5 and J is TRBJ2-7, with TRBD2 matching 10 bases. V shed 5 bases, J shed 1 base, and the junction held 5 bases outside the gene matches. This CDR3 has 15 amino acids. Looked up from germline, CDR1 is MNHEY and CDR2 is SVGAGI. For the CDR3, the DNA is TGTGCCAGCAGTCCTCGTAGCGGGGGGTCCTACGAGCAGTACTTC. It is translated as CASSPRSGGSYEQYF.

The V call is TRBV6-5, the J call TRBJ1-2, with a tentative D call TRBD1 (6 bases). Germline V gives CDR1 MNHEY, CDR2 SVGAGI. Trimming removed 6 bases from V and 8 bases from J, with 16 bases in between. The CDR3 runs 13 residues. CDR3 amino acids: CASSGSGEWGYTF. CDR3 DNA sequence: TGTGCCAGCAGCGGCTCAGGGGAGTGGGGCTACACCTTC.

This rearrangement joins TRBV4-3 to TRBJ2-3, with D perhaps matching TRBD2 (5 bases). This CDR3 is 14 amino acids long. The V gene lost 1 base and the J gene lost 6 bases, with 11 bases spanning the gap. Germline lookup yields CDR1 LGHNA and CDR2 YSLEER. For the CDR3, the DNA is TGCGCCAGCAGCCAAGGGTTGAGGGCCGATACGCAGTATTTT. Translated: CASSQGLRADTQYF.

V usage is TRBV5-1 and J usage is TRBJ1-4; 8 nucleotides match TRBD1. The CDR3 is made up of 16 amino acids. The V and J ends lost 0 bases and 7 bases, in that order; junction bases with no gene match: 8. Germline CDR1 is SGHRS and CDR2 is YFSETQ. CDR3: CASSLGRTGLAEKLFF. DNA for the CDR3: TGCGCCAGCAGCTTGGGCCGGACAGGGCTAGCTGAAAAACTGTTTTTT.

The V gene is TRBV9, the J gene TRBJ1-5; D gene unclear. CDR1 is SGDLS and CDR2 is YYNGEE in the germline V gene. The CDR3 covers 14 residues. The V gene lost 3 bases and the J gene lost 0 bases, with 7 bases spanning the gap. The CDR3 here is CASSGQYSNQPQHF. CDR3 coding DNA: TGTGCCAGCAGCGGCCAGTATAGCAATCAGCCCCAGCATTTT.

In this sample, this clone turned up a few times. The chain recombines TRBV2 with TRBJ1-2; a weak D match, TRBD1 (6 bases). The germline CDR1 and CDR2 sequences are SNHLY and FYNNEI. The V and J ends lost 5 bases and 8 bases respectively, with 12 bases between them. This CDR3 comprises 12 residues. CDR3 coding DNA: TGTGCCAGCAGTTGGGGCGGGGGCGGCTACACCTTC. It specifies CASSWGGGGYTF.

The CDR3 protein is CASSRGGDTQYF. The CDR3, as DNA: TGTGCCAGCAGCAGGGGGGGAGATACGCAGTATTTT. The chain couples TRBV6-2 or TRBV6-3 to TRBJ2-3; either TRBD1 or TRBD2 may supply D (7 bases each). This CDR3 comprises 12 residues. Trimming pared 6 bases from V and 5 bases from J, leaving 9 bases between. Per germline, CDR1 MNHEY and CDR2 SVGEGT.

The chain recombines TRBV7-8 with TRBJ1-1; a weak D match, TRBD1 (5 bases). Germline CDR1 SGHVS, CDR2 FQNEAQ. The V end lost 0 bases, the J end lost 0 bases, and 8 bases lay between the germline ends. This CDR3 spans 15 amino acids. The CDR3 coding sequence is TGTGCCAGCAGCTTAGCGGGGGGGGTGAACACTGAAGCTTTCTTT. Protein product: CASSLAGGVNTEAFF.

The table lists this clone with a count of one. V usage is TRBV6-5 and J usage is TRBJ2-7; TRBD1 agrees at 7 bases. Germline CDR1 reads MNHEY; CDR2 reads SVGAGI. The CDR3 consists of 15 residues. V shed 10 bases, J shed 0 bases, and the junction held 12 bases outside the gene matches. The CDR3 DNA follows: TGTGCCACAAAGGGGGACAGAAAACTCTCCTACGAGCAGTACTTC. It translates to CATKGDRKLSYEQYF.

The CDR3 region has the DNA TGTGCCAGCTCACCACGGACAGGTTCTCCCTCTGGAAACACCATATATTTT. Residues: CASSPRTGSPSGNTIYF. This sequence joins TRBV18 and TRBJ1-3; 7 nucleotides line up with TRBD1. CDR3 length: 17 residues. Trimming at V came to 1 base and at J to 0 bases, leaving 6 bases not matched to a gene. CDR1 and CDR2 (germline): KGHSH, LQKENI.

The rearrangement uses TRBV27 and TRBJ2-3, with D tentatively TRBD2 (6 bases). The CDR3 totals 14 residues. With 5 bases removed from V and 2 bases from J, the gap between germline ends came to 11 bases. The germline gives CDR1 MNHEY, CDR2 SMNVEV (reference sequence). The DNA of the CDR3 is TGTGCCAGCAGTACCTGGACTAACACAGATACGCAGTATTTT. Amino acid sequence: CASSTWTNTDTQYF.

The chain recombines TRBV5-1 with TRBJ1-2; D not certain. The V and J ends lost 3 bases and 9 bases respectively, with 9 bases between them. Germline V gives CDR1 SGHRS, CDR2 YFSETQ. The CDR3 is made up of 11 amino acids. CDR3 protein: CASSSTESYTF. The CDR3 nucleotides read TGCGCCAGCAGCTCCACCGAGAGCTACACCTTC.

A single count supports this clone. V is TRBV20-1 and J is TRBJ1-2, with 10 positions matching TRBD1. Germline CDR1 reads DFQATT; CDR2 reads SNEGSKA (reference sequence). This CDR3 has 17 residues. V lost 3 bases, J lost 3 bases, and 13 bases stayed unmatched. The CDR3 DNA reads TGCAGTGCTAGTCCGGGACAGGGGATAGGGGGTGACTATGGCTACACCTTC. Translated: CSASPGQGIGGDYGYTF.

The chain links TRBV7-6 to TRBJ2-1; the match to TRBD2 covers 7 bases. With V trimmed by 3 bases and J by 1 base, 9 bases remained unmatched. The CDR3 is 17 amino acids. In germline, CDR1 is SGHVS, CDR2 FNYEAQ. The CDR3 sequence: CASSLPSVRGSYNEQFF. The CDR3 nucleotides are TGTGCCAGCAGCTTGCCCTCGGTGCGGGGGTCCTACAATGAGCAGTTCTTC.

This chain joins TRBV18 and TRBJ2-5; no definite D call. Trimming pared 3 bases from V and 3 bases from J, leaving 2 bases between. The CDR3 loop spans 11 amino acids. In germline, CDR1 is KGHSH, CDR2 LQKENI. This CDR3 is CASSPEETQYF. The CDR3 nucleotides are TGTGCCAGCTCACCCGAAGAGACCCAGTACTTC.

The chain couples TRBV18 to TRBJ2-2, with 7 positions matching TRBD1. The CDR3 sequence is 15 residues long. J lost 1 base, V lost 5 bases, and 4 bases had no gene match. Germline V CDR1 and CDR2: KGHSH, LQKENI. CDR3 DNA sequence: TGTGCCAGCTCATCCTACAGGGGGAACACCGGGGAGCTGTTTTTT. Its protein is CASSSYRGNTGELFF. Looking up the rest from reference TRBV18 and TRBJ2-2 gives the full variable domain: NAGVMQNPRHLVRRRGQEARLRCSPMKGHSHVYWYRQLPEEGLKFMVYLQKENIIDESGMPKERFSAEFPKEGPSILRIQQVVRGDSAAYFCASSSYRGNTGELFFGEGSRLTVL.

About this clone: One end of the junction fails to match germline, which may point to a read error. The rearrangement joins TRBV5-4 to TRBJ2-1, with 9 bases fitting TRBD1. Germline CDR1 and CDR2: SGHNT and YYREEE (reference sequence). There are 13 residues in the CDR3. For the CDR3, the DNA is TGTGCCAGCACCTTGGGACAGGGAGATGAGCAGTTCTTC. Its translation is CASTLGQGDEQFF.

The chain couples TRBV25-1 to TRBJ1-3, with TRBD1 as a possible D gene (6 bases). Germline V gene data show CDR1 as MGHDK and CDR2 as SYGVNS. The CDR3 length is 15 residues. V shed 4 bases and J shed 1 base, with 11 bases lying between them. The CDR3 loop reads CASSAGTGSGNTIYF. In DNA form, the CDR3 reads TGTGCCAGCAGTGCGGGAACAGGGTCTGGAAACACCATATATTTT.

This sequence joins TRBV28 and TRBJ2-1; D may be TRBD2 (5 bases). The germline gives CDR1 MDHEN, CDR2 SYDVKM. V was shortened by 0 bases and J by 9 bases, with 15 bases between the two germline ends. The CDR3 sequence is 15 residues long. CDR3 loop: CASSLWSPIAGEQFF. Here the CDR3 DNA reads TGTGCCAGCAGTTTATGGTCTCCGATTGCGGGTGAGCAGTTCTTC.

This clone showed up just a few times. The J gene is TRBJ1-5, the V gene TRBV7-9; D possibly corresponds to TRBD1 (5 bases). The CDR3 loop spans 15 amino acids. CDR1 SEHNR and CDR2 FQNEAQ come from the germline V gene (reference sequence). Trimming pared 10 bases from V and 4 bases from J, leaving 20 bases between. CDR3 in amino acids: CATTRGRRSNQPQHF. CDR3 DNA sequence: TGTGCCACCACTAGGGGCAGGAGAAGTAATCAGCCCCAGCATTTT. Filled out from reference TRBV7-9 and TRBJ1-5, the complete variable domain reads DTGVSQNPRHKITKRGQNVTFRCDPISEHNRLYWYRQTLGQGPEFLTYFQNEAQLEKSRLLSDRFSAERPKGSFSTLEIQRTEQGDSAMYLCATTRGRRSNQPQHFGDGTRLSIL.